The clone carrying this T cell receptor beta chain was counted only a few times. As originally analysed: Estimated nucleated cell counts came from reference gene primer amplification. This table comes from immunoSEQ multiplex PCR, and its TCRdb copy is limited to in-frame clones, with some not included. That table supplies the V and J calls and clone size; D and trimming were determined from the DNA. The profile shows a few hundred thousand clones, roughly 87% of them singletons. This sample was included in a study of blood T cell repertoires in COVID-19. Study context: PBMCs, B-cell-depleted T cells, or T cells were the source of the cDNA or gDNA that made up the material.

CDR1 MNHNS and CDR2 SASEGT come from the germline V gene. J gave up 3 bases and V 2 bases, and 0 bases lay outside the gene matches. The CDR3 contains 14 residues. Symptom resolution, clearance, or two negative PCRs marked donors in Cohort 3 as recovered. The sequence came from a woman aged 18-29 years who had recovered from COVID-19. Sequencing was performed on PBMCs or T cells enriched from blood (not recorded which). The V gene is TRBV6-1, the J gene TRBJ2-2, with 7 bases lining up with TRBD2. In DNA, the CDR3 is TGTGCCAGCAGTGAACTAGCGGACACCGGGGAGCTGTTTTTT. Protein product: CASSELADTGELFF.